The 21 T cell receptor beta chains below all came from one sample that was sequenced in a study of cytomegalovirus exposure and HLA in healthy donors. In the PCR, 60 Vbeta and 13 Jbeta primers were used. Here immunoSEQ multiplex PCR was the method, and the copy in TCRdb shows in-frame clones only, minus some. The sample lists around 80,000 clones, under 80% occurring once. The specimen was PBMCs. The receptors stem from a man aged 35 to 55 in good health and CMV-seronegative.

As concerns this clone: The junction shows a germline mismatch at one end, possibly a read error. This specimen includes other DNA sequences encoding the same CDR3. The chain combines TRBV10-3 with TRBJ2-5; 8 positions match TRBD1. Germline-derived CDR1 and CDR2 are ENHRY and SYGVKD. There are 15 residues in the CDR3. The CDR3 spells CAISDATGVVETQYF. Written as DNA, the CDR3 is TGCGCCATCAGTGACGCGACAGGGGTGGTAGAGACCCAGTACTTC.

This clone showed up just once. The V call is TRBV10-3, the J call TRBJ1-5; 8 bases match TRBD1. The CDR3 is 16 residues long. The germline CDR1 and CDR2 sequences are ENHRY and SYGVKD. Trimming cost V 2 bases and J 3 bases; bases outside gene matches: 6. The CDR3 nucleotides are TGTGCCATCAGTGAGGCAGACAGGGGTATCAATCAGCCCCAGCATTTT. Protein: CAISEADRGINQPQHF.

The CDR3 region has the DNA TGTGCCAGCAGCCCCCGTGGTAGCGGGGGTAGCAATGAGCAGTTCTTC. Amino acids: CASSPRGSGGSNEQFF. The chain uses TRBV7-6 and TRBJ2-1; 9 bases are a match to TRBD2. The CDR3 has 16 amino acids. CDR1 SGHVS and CDR2 FNYEAQ come from the germline V gene. V lost 5 bases to trimming and J lost 6 bases; unmatched junction nucleotides: 11.

The chain uses TRBV19 and TRBJ1-5, with 9 positions matching TRBD1. The germline gives CDR1 LNHDA, CDR2 SQIVND (reference sequence). V dropped 4 bases and J dropped 6; count of bases not matched to a gene: 7. This CDR3 spans 15 amino acids. The CDR3 region is CASSTTGTGTQPQHF. The CDR3 bases are TGTGCCAGTAGTACCACCGGGACAGGGACTCAGCCCCAGCATTTT.

The chain is built from TRBV5-4 and TRBJ2-5; tentatively, D is TRBD2 (5 bases). CDR1 and CDR2 from the germline V gene are SGHNT and YYREEE (reference sequence). V gave up 4 bases and J gave up 7 bases, with 14 bases separating them. CDR3 size: 13 residues. CDR3 coding DNA: TGTGCCAGCAGCCCAGAGGGTTGGGGGACCCAGTACTTC. It yields the protein CASSPEGWGTQYF.

With respect to this clone: Other DNA sequences in the same sample also yield this CDR3. The chain joins TRBV4-1 to TRBJ1-2; no definite D call. Germline assignment: CDR1 MGHRA and CDR2 YSYEKL. Trimming removed 0 bases from V and 4 bases from J, with 15 bases in between. This CDR3 contains 16 residues. The CDR3 reads CASSQEAAGLSYGYTF. The DNA of the CDR3 is TGCGCCAGCAGCCAAGAGGCCGCCGGGTTGTCCTATGGCTACACCTTC.

This clone has just a few counts. This rearrangement joins TRBV5-1 to TRBJ2-3; D is uncertain. The V end was cut by 0 bases, the J end by 0 bases, with 8 bases between. Germline CDR1 SGHRS, CDR2 YFSETQ. The CDR3 has 15 residues. CDR3 nucleotide sequence: TGCGCCAGCAGCTTGGGGCAGGCTAGCACAGATACGCAGTATTTT. Translation gives CASSLGQASTDTQYF. The entire variable domain, with the rest obtained from reference TRBV5-1 and TRBJ2-3, is as follows: KAGVTQTPRYLIKTRGQQVTLSCSPISGHRSVSWYQQTPGQGLQFLFEYFSETQRNKGNFPGRFSGRQFSNSRSEMNVSTLELGDSALYLCASSLGQASTDTQYFGPGTRLTVL.

The chain is built from TRBV29-1 and TRBJ2-7, with unresolved D. Between the trimmed V and J ends, which lost 7 bases and 0 bases, there was a span of 16 bases. Germline lookup yields CDR1 SQVTM and CDR2 ANQGSEA. The length of the CDR3 is 14 residues. CDR3 nucleotides: TGCAGCGCCCGAGATCAGTGGAGCTCCTACGAGCAGTACTTC. Translation: CSARDQWSSYEQYF.

The CDR3 here is CASSLASGQGQPQHF. The CDR3 DNA reads as TGCGCCAGCAGCTTGGCCTCTGGACAAGGTCAGCCCCAGCATTTT. The genes are TRBV5-1 and TRBJ1-5; the D gene is possibly TRBD1 (5 bases). The CDR3 sequence is 15 residues long. Germline V gives CDR1 SGHRS, CDR2 YFSETQ. Trimming took off 0 bases at V and 6 bases at J, with 13 bases between the two ends.

The chain combines TRBV11-2 with TRBJ2-1; 7 nucleotides agree with TRBD2. V lost 3 bases, J lost 1 base, and 6 bases stayed unmatched. The CDR3 runs 16 residues. CDR1 and CDR2 (germline): SGHAT, FQNNGV. CDR3 residues: CASSFRRENSYNEQFF. The CDR3 coding sequence is TGTGCCAGCAGCTTTAGGCGGGAGAATTCCTACAATGAGCAGTTCTTC.

The chain is built from TRBV6-1 and TRBJ1-1; D uncertain. CDR3 length: 13 amino acids. V lost 6 bases, J lost 3 bases, and 11 bases lay in between. Germline V gene data show CDR1 as MNHNS and CDR2 as SASEGT. The CDR3 protein is CASREGLDTEAFF. The CDR3, as DNA: TGTGCCAGCAGGGAGGGTTTGGACACTGAAGCTTTCTTT.

Comment on this clone: The CDR3 end shows no conserved phenylalanine or tryptophan, and so a read error is likely. The chain uses TRBV4-2 and TRBJ2-7, with 7 bases lining up with TRBD2. From germline, CDR1 is LGHNA and CDR2 YNFKEQ. This CDR3 spans 13 amino acids. The ends lost 5 bases at V and 5 bases at J; junction bases unmatched: 6. CDR3 residues: CASSGRVWNEQYL. The CDR3 coding sequence is TGTGCCAGCAGCGGGAGGGTTTGGAACGAGCAGTACCTC.

V is TRBV30 and J is TRBJ1-6, with D uncertain. Germline V gene data show CDR1 as GTSNPN and CDR2 as SVGIG (reference sequence). This CDR3 spans 12 amino acids. Trimming left V 0 bases short and J 9 bases short, with 6 bases between. The DNA of the CDR3 is TGTGCCTGGAGTGTAACGGGTTCACCCCTCCACTTT. Its translation is CAWSVTGSPLHF.

The chain carries TRBV28 and TRBJ2-1; TRBD1 matches 7 bases. The J segment lost 4 bases and the V segment lost 5 bases, leaving 11 bases of the junction unmatched. There are 16 residues in the CDR3. Germline-derived CDR1 and CDR2 are MDHEN and SYDVKM. CDR3 residues: CASSPMTGKRYNEQFF. CDR3 bases: TGTGCCAGCAGTCCAATGACAGGGAAGAGGTACAATGAGCAGTTCTTC.

This sequence joins TRBV7-8 and TRBJ2-1, with 10 bases lining up with TRBD2. The CDR3 totals 17 residues. The germline CDR1 and CDR2 sequences are SGHVS and FQNEAQ. V trimming: 5 bases; J trimming: 4 bases; junction bases outside the gene matches: 11. The CDR3 spells CASSPLAGGRPYNEQFF. The CDR3 region has the DNA TGTGCCAGCAGCCCATTAGCGGGAGGTCGCCCTTACAATGAGCAGTTCTTC.

V gene TRBV4-1 combines with J gene TRBJ1-3; 7 bases match TRBD1. Losses at the gene ends were 1 base for V and 4 bases for J; bases not matched to a gene: 4. The CDR3 covers 15 residues. Germline CDR1 reads MGHRA; CDR2 reads YSYEKL. The chain's CDR3 is CASSQAGTVGNTIYF. The CDR3 DNA reads TGCGCCAGCAGCCAAGCCGGGACAGTAGGAAACACCATATATTTT.

This chain connects TRBV19 to TRBJ1-1; D gene ambiguous. V was pared by 3 bases and J by 4 bases, with 9 bases between. The CDR3 has 13 residues. Per the germline V gene, CDR1 is LNHDA and CDR2 is SQIVND (reference sequence). The CDR3 region is CASSIEPSTEAFF. The CDR3 nucleotides read TGTGCCAGTAGTATTGAGCCAAGCACTGAAGCTTTCTTT. The entire variable domain, with the rest obtained from reference TRBV19 and TRBJ1-1, is as follows: DGGITQSPKYLFRKEGQNVTLSCEQNLNHDAMYWYRQDPGQGLRLIYYSQIVNDFQKGDIAEGYSVSREKKESFPLTVTSAQKNPTAFYLCASSIEPSTEAFFGQGTRLTVV.

This rearrangement joins TRBV10-3 to TRBJ1-5; D call uncertain. The germline V gene has CDR1 ENHRY and CDR2 SYGVKD. V shed 6 bases and J shed 1 base, with 10 bases lying between them. The CDR3 spans 14 residues. The CDR3 DNA follows: TGTGCCATCAGGAGGGATGGGAGCAATCAGCCCCAGCATTTT. Protein sequence: CAIRRDGSNQPQHF.

The chain is built from TRBV5-1 and TRBJ2-2, with D perhaps matching TRBD2 (6 bases). The germline V gene has CDR1 SGHRS and CDR2 YFSETQ. This CDR3 has 16 amino acids. Trimming removed 4 bases from V and 2 bases from J, with 15 bases in between. CDR3 sequence reads: CASSGGTDLNTGELFF. The CDR3 coding sequence is TGCGCCAGCAGCGGGGGGACGGACCTTAACACCGGGGAGCTGTTTTTT.

This chain uses TRBV19 with TRBJ2-5, with 8 bases identical to TRBD2. Germline V gene sequence: CDR1 LNHDA, CDR2 SQIVND (reference sequence). The CDR3 is 15 amino acids. V gave up 3 bases and J gave up 1 base; unmatched junction bases: 4. CDR3 sequence (DNA): TGTGCCAGTAGTATGAAACTAGCGGTCCAAGAGACCCAGTACTTC. Its translation: CASSMKLAVQETQYF. Using reference TRBV19 and TRBJ2-5 for the parts outside the CDR3, the full variable domain is DGGITQSPKYLFRKEGQNVTLSCEQNLNHDAMYWYRQDPGQGLRLIYYSQIVNDFQKGDIAEGYSVSREKKESFPLTVTSAQKNPTAFYLCASSMKLAVQETQYFGPGTRLLVL.

This chain links TRBV7-6 with TRBJ2-3, with 9 bases lining up with TRBD2. Germline loops: CDR1 SGHVS, CDR2 FNYEAQ. This CDR3 region has 17 residues. The trim removed 0 bases at V and 3 bases at J, leaving 7 bases unmatched. This chain's CDR3 is CASSLARLAGFTDTQYF. The CDR3 DNA is TGTGCCAGCAGCTTAGCGCGGCTAGCGGGATTTACAGATACGCAGTATTTT. Looking up the rest from reference TRBV7-6 and TRBJ2-3 gives the full variable domain: GAGVSQSPRYKVTKRGQDVALRCDPISGHVSLYWYRQALGQGPEFLTYFNYEAQQDKSGLPNDRFSAERPEGSISTLTIQRTEQRDSAMYRCASSLARLAGFTDTQYFGPGTRLTVL.